This T cell receptor beta chain came from a study of blood T cell repertoires in COVID-19. For the study at large: Specimens from acute and convalescent COVID-19 originated in the United States, Italy and Spain. PBMCs, B-cell-depleted T cells, or T cells were the source of the cDNA or gDNA that made up the material.

This CDR3 is built from 15 residues. The ends lost 6 bases at V and 0 bases at J; junction bases unmatched: 5. Germline V gives CDR1 KGHSH, CDR2 LQKENI. Profiled with immunoSEQ multiplex PCR; TCRdb holds only in-frame clones, not every one. Altogether 250,000 to 300,000 clones are present, about three quarters being singletons, with the ten largest covering 3.3%. The clonotype comes from an elderly woman with acute or convalescent COVID-19. This chain connects TRBV18 to TRBJ1-3, with 7 bases matching TRBD1. Material: peripheral blood. CDR3 residues: CASSEGQFSGNTIYF. The DNA for the CDR3 is TGTGCCAGCTCCGAGGGACAGTTCTCTGGAAACACCATATATTTT.